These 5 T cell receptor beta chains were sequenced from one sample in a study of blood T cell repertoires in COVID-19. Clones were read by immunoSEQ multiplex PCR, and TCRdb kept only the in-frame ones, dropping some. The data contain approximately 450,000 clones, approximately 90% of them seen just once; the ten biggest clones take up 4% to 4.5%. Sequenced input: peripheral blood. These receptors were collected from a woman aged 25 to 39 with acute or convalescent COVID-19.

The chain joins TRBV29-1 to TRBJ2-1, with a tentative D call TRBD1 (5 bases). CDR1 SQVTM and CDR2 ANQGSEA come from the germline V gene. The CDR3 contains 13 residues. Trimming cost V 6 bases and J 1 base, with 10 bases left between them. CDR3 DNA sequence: TGCAGCGTATTCAGGGCGTCCTACAATGAGCAGTTCTTC. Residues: CSVFRASYNEQFF.

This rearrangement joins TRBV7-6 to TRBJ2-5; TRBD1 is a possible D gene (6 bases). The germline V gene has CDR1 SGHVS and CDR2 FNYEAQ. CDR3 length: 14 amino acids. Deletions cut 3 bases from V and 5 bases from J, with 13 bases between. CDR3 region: CASSFLGAGETQYF. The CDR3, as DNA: TGTGCCAGCAGCTTTCTGGGGGCAGGGGAGACCCAGTACTTC.

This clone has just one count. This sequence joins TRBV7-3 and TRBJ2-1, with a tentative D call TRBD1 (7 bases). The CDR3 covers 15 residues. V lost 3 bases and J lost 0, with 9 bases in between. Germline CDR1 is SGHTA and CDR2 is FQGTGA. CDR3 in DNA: TGTGCCAGCAGCTTGCGGGACAGCTCCTACAATGAGCAGTTCTTC. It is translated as CASSLRDSSYNEQFF.

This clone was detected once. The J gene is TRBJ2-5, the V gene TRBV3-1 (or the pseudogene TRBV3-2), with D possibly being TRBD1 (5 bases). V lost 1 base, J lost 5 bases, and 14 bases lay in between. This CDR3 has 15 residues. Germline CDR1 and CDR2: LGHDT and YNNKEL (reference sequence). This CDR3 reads CASSQGQGSIETQYF. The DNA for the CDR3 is TGTGCCAGCAGCCAAGGGCAGGGTTCAATCGAGACCCAGTACTTC.

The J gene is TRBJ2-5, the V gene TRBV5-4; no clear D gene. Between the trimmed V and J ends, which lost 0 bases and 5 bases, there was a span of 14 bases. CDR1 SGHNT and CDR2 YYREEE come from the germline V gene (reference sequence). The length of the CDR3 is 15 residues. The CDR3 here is CASSLGVAVVETQYF. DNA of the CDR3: TGTGCCAGCAGCTTGGGGGTAGCCGTGGTGGAGACCCAGTACTTC.